This TCR beta chain was captured by sequencing in a study of blood T cell repertoires in COVID-19. Per the authors' pipeline: Amplification from reference gene primers served as the basis for estimated nucleated cell counts. Generated by immunoSEQ multiplex PCR, the TCRdb table keeps only in-frame clones and is missing some. The D gene and trimming were derived from the DNA, and the V and J assignments and clone size from that table. The sample contains some 96,000 clones, around four fifths of which appear only once. CDR1 SEHNR and CDR2 FQNEAQ come from the germline V gene (reference sequence). This CDR3 has 15 residues. V was clipped by 5 bases and J by 1 base; unmatched bases: 5.

Sequenced input: peripheral blood. The rearrangement joins TRBV7-9 to TRBJ1-1; 9 bases fit TRBD1. This clonotype was sampled from a man aged 45 to 65 with active or convalescent COVID-19. CDR3 residues: CASSAPGQGNTEAFF. The CDR3 DNA follows: TGTGCCAGCAGCGCACCGGGACAGGGGAACACTGAAGCTTTCTTT.